These 8 T cell receptor beta chains were all obtained from the same sample, sequenced in a study of early T cells in non-severe SARS-CoV-2 infection. TCRdb used MiXCR to reprocess the 5' RACE reads, holding one entry per CDR3 protein. The sample lists about 64,000 distinct CDR3 sequences, around 4.6% occurring once. Source material: whole blood. The receptors here all came from an adult who was a healthcare worker with PCR-confirmed SARS-CoV-2 infection or an uninfected control (not recorded which).

There are a few counts of this clonotype. The chain has TRBV29-1 and TRBJ2-3; TRBD2 agrees at 13 bases. The length of the CDR3 is 14 residues. The V and J ends lost 4 bases and 5 bases, in that order; junction bases with no gene match: 3. CDR1 SQVTM and CDR2 ANQGSEA come from the germline V gene. CDR3 sequence: CSVATSGRIDTQYF. The CDR3 coding sequence is TGCAGCGTTGCGACTAGCGGGAGGATAGATACGCAGTATTTT.

This clonotype appeared many times. V gene TRBV9 combines with J gene TRBJ2-5; 9 bases fit TRBD2. V dropped 0 bases and J dropped 2; count of bases not matched to a gene: 2. The CDR3 totals 15 residues. Germline V CDR1 and CDR2: SGDLS, YYNGEE. This chain's CDR3 is CASSVVSGSQETQYF. The CDR3 DNA follows: TGTGCCAGCAGCGTAGTTAGCGGGAGTCAAGAGACCCAGTACTTC. The variable domain in full, with the rest retrieved from reference TRBV9 and TRBJ2-5, is DSGVTQTPKHLITATGQRVTLRCSPRSGDLSVYWYQQSLDQGLQFLIQYYNGEERAKGNILERFSAQQFPDLHSELNLSSLELGDSALYFCASSVVSGSQETQYFGPGTRLLVL.

This clonotype was observed at least ten times. The V gene is TRBV4-3, the J gene TRBJ2-2, with 11 positions matching TRBD2. V lost 1 base, J lost 5 bases, and 18 bases stayed unmatched. The germline V gene has CDR1 LGHNA and CDR2 YSLEER. The CDR3 totals 21 residues. DNA for the CDR3: TGCGCCAGCAGCCAAGGCCCTGGGAGCACTAGCGGGAGTACTAATACCGGGGAGCTGTTTTTT. Its protein product is CASSQGPGSTSGSTNTGELFF.

V gene TRBV20-1 combines with J gene TRBJ1-3; possible D gene TRBD1, 5 bases. The V gene lost 7 bases and the J gene lost 0 bases, with 10 bases spanning the gap. Germline assignment: CDR1 DFQATT and CDR2 SNEGSKA (reference sequence). This CDR3 spans 13 amino acids. CDR3 DNA: TGCAGTGTTCGGACATACTCTGGAAACACCATATATTTT. Translating it yields CSVRTYSGNTIYF.

In this sample, this clonotype turned up many times. The V and J genes are TRBV6-5 and TRBJ2-3, with 10 bases matching TRBD1. The CDR3 runs 15 residues. CDR1 is MNHEY and CDR2 is SVGAGI in the germline V gene. The V segment lost 6 bases and the J segment 4 bases; nucleotides outside the gene matches: 7. CDR3 amino acids: CASSQGQGIPDTQYF. The CDR3 DNA is TGTGCCAGCAGCCAGGGACAGGGGATCCCAGATACGCAGTATTTT.

In the case of this clonotype: Sequence at one end of the junction differs from germline and may be a read error. This rearrangement joins TRBV7-3 to TRBJ2-1; 8 bases fit TRBD1. Germline loops: CDR1 SGHTA, CDR2 FQGTGA. The CDR3 is made up of 10 amino acids. The CDR3 spells CASSQDRVIF. Here the CDR3 DNA reads TGTGCCAGCAGCCAGGACAGGGTAATCTTC.

This clonotype was detected ten times or more. The chain carries TRBV7-8 and TRBJ1-1, with D possibly being TRBD1 (5 bases). The CDR3 runs 13 residues. Trimming removed 5 bases at V and 2 bases at J, with 9 bases between. The germline V gene has CDR1 SGHVS and CDR2 FQNEAQ. As DNA, the CDR3 is TGTGCCAGCAGCCGGGGCCCTAACACTGAAGCTTTCTTT. Amino acids: CASSRGPNTEAFF.

This clonotype was observed at least ten times. This chain links TRBV5-1 with TRBJ1-4, with no clear D. The germline V and J ends were trimmed by 0 bases and 8 bases, with 17 bases remaining between them. Germline-derived CDR1 and CDR2 are SGHRS and YFSETQ. The CDR3 has 16 amino acids. The CDR3 loop is CASSLDGSRVQEKLFF. The CDR3 DNA sequence: TGCGCCAGCAGCTTGGATGGGAGCCGGGTCCAAGAAAAACTGTTTTTT.